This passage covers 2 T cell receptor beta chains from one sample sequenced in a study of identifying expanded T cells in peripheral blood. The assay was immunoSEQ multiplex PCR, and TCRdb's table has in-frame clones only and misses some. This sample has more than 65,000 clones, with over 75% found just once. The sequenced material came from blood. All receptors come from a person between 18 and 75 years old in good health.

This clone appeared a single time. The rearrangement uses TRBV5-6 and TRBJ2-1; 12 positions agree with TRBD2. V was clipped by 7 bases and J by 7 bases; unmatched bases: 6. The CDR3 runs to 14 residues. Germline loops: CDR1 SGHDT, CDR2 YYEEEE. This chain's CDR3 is CASGGLAGLNEQFF. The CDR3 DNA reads TGTGCCAGCGGGGGACTAGCGGGTTTGAATGAGCAGTTCTTC.

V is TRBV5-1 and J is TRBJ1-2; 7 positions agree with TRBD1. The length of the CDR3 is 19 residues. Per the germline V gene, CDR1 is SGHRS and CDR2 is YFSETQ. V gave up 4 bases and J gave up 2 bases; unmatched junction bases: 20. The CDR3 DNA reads TGCGCCAGCAGCCCGAACTTAGGGACAGCGAACCTTAACAACTATGGCTACACCTTC. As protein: CASSPNLGTANLNNYGYTF.